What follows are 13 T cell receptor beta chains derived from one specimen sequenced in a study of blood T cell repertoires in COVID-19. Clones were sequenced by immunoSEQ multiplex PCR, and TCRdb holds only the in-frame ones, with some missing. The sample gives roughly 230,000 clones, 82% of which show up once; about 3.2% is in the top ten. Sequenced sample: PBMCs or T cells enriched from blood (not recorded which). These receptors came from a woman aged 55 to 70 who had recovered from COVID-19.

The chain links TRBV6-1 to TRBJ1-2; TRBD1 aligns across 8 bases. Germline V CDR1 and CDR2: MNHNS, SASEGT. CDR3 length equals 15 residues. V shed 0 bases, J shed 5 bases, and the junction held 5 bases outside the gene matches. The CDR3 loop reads CASSEAAGGRYGYTF. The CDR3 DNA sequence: TGTGCCAGCAGTGAAGCGGCAGGGGGCAGATATGGCTACACCTTC.

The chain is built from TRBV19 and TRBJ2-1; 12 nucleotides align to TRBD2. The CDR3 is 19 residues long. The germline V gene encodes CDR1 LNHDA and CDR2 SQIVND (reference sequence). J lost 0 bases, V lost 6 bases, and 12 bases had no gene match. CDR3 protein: CASRRFGTSGHSSYNEQFF. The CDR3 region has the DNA TGTGCCAGTAGGAGATTCGGGACTAGCGGGCACAGCTCCTACAATGAGCAGTTCTTC.

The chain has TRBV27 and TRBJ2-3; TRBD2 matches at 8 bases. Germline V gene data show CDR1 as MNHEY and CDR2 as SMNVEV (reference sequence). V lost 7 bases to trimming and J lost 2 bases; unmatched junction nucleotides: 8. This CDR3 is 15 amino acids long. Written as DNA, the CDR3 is TGTGCCAGCAATCCCGTAGCGGGACACACAGATACGCAGTATTTT. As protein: CASNPVAGHTDTQYF.

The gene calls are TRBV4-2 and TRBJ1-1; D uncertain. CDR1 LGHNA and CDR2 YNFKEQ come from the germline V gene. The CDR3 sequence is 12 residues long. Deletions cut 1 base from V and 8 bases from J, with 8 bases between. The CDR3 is CASSQGPGEAFF. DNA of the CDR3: TGTGCCAGCAGCCAAGGGCCAGGAGAAGCTTTCTTT.

CDR3 region: CASSLEQGEQYF. The CDR3 DNA reads TGCGCCAGCAGCTTGGAACAGGGCGAGCAGTACTTC. The rearrangement uses TRBV5-1 and TRBJ2-5, with D possibly matching TRBD1 (6 bases). The J call is in doubt because the DNA end fits TRBJ2-7 better. The length of the CDR3 is 12 residues. Germline V gene data show CDR1 as SGHRS and CDR2 as YFSETQ.

Written as DNA, the CDR3 is TGTGCCACCCTAGTCTACGGGACAGGGTACTACGAGCAGTACTTC. The encoded protein is CATLVYGTGYYEQYF. This chain uses TRBV2 with TRBJ2-7; TRBD1 matches 9 bases. The CDR3 is made up of 15 amino acids. Germline V gene lookup returns CDR1 SNHLY and CDR2 FYNNEI. V was clipped by 10 bases and J by 3 bases; unmatched bases: 13.

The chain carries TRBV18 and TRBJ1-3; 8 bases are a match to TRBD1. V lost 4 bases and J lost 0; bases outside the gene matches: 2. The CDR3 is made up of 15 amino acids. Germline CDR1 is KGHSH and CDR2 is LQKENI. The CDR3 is CASSRTGNSGNTIYF. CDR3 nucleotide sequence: TGTGCCAGCTCACGGACAGGGAACTCTGGAAACACCATATATTTT.

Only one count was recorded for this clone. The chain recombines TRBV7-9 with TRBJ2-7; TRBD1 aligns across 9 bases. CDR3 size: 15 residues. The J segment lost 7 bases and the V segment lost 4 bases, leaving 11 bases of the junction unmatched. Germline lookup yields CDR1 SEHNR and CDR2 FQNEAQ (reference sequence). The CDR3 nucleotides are TGTGCCAGCAGCTCCTCCGGGACAGGGAATCTAGAGCAGTACTTC. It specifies CASSSSGTGNLEQYF.

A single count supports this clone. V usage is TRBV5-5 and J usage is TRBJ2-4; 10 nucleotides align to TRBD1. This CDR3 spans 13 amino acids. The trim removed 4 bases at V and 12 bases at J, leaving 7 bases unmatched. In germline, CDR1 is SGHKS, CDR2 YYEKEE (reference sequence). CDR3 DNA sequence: TGTGCCAGCAGCCAGACAGGGGGCACGGGTCAGTACTTC. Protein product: CASSQTGGTGQYF.

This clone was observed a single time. CDR3: CASSSGTGSGYTF. CDR3 in DNA: TGTGCCAGCAGCTCCGGGACAGGGTCCGGCTACACCTTC. The V gene is TRBV7-9, the J gene TRBJ1-2; TRBD1 matches 9 bases. CDR3 length: 13 residues. Trimming cost V 4 bases and J 8 bases; bases outside gene matches: 5. Germline V gene data show CDR1 as SEHNR and CDR2 as FQNEAQ (reference sequence).

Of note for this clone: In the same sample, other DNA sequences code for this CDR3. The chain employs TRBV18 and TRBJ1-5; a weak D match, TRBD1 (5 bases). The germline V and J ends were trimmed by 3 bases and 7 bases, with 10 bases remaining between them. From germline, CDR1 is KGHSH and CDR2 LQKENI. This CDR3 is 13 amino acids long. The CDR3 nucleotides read TGTGCCAGCTCACCGGGGCAAAACCAGCCCCAGCATTTT. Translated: CASSPGQNQPQHF.

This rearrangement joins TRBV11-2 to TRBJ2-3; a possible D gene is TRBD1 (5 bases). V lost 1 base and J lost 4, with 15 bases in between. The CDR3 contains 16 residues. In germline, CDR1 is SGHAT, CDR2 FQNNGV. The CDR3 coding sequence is TGTGCCAGCAGCTTAGTGGGGCCACCAGAAGCAGATACGCAGTATTTT. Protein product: CASSLVGPPEADTQYF.

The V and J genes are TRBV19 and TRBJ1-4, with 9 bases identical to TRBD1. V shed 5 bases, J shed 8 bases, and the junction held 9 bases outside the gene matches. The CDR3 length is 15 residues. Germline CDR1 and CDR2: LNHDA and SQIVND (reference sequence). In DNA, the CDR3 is TGTGCCAGTAGTTTGGGACAGGGACGGAACGAAAAACTGTTTTTT. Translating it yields CASSLGQGRNEKLFF.